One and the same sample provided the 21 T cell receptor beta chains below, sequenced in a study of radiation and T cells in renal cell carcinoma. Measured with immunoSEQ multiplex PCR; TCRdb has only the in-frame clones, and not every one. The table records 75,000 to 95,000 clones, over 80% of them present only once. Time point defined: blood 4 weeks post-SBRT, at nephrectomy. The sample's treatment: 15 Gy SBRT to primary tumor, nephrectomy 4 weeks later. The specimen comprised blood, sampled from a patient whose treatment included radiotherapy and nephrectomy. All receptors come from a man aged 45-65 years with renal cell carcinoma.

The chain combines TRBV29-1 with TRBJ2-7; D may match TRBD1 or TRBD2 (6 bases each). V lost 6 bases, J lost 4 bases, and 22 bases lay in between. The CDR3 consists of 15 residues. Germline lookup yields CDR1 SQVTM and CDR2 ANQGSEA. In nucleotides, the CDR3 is TGCAGCGTGACGCGCGTGGGGGGCGCCGGTTACGAGCAGTACTTC. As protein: CSVTRVGGAGYEQYF.

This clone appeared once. CDR3 sequence: CASRPGLGYPGELFF. The CDR3, as DNA: TGTGCCAGCCGTCCGGGACTAGGATATCCCGGGGAGCTGTTTTTT. The chain couples TRBV2 to TRBJ2-2; 8 bases are shared with TRBD2. The CDR3 length is 15 residues. Trimming took 8 bases from V and 6 from J; bases not matched to a gene: 11. Germline CDR1 SNHLY, CDR2 FYNNEI.

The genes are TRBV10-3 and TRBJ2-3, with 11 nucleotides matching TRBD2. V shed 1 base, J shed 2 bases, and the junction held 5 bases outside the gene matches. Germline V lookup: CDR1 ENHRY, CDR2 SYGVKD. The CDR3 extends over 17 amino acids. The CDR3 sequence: CAISEFGTSGNTDTQYF. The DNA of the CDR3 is TGTGCCATCAGTGAGTTCGGGACTAGCGGAAACACAGATACGCAGTATTTT.

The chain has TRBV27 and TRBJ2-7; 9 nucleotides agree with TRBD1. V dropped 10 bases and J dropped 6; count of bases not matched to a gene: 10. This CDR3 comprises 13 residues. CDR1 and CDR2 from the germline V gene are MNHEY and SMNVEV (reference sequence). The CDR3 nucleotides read TGTGCCACCACCCCGACAGGGGGTGCCGAGCAGTACTTC. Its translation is CATTPTGGAEQYF.

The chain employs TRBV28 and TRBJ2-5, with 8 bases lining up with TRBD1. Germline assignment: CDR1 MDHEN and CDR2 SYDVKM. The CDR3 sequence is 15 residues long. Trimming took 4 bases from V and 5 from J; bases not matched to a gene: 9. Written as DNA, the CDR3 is TGTGCCAGCAGTTCCTATCAGGGGGCAGGGGAGACCCAGTACTTC. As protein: CASSSYQGAGETQYF.

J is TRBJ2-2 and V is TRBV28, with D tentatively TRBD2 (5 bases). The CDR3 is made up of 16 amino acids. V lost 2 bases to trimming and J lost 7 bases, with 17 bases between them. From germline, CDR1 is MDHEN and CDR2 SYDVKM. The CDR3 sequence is CASSLPRGWGGGELFF. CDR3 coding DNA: TGTGCCAGCAGTTTACCCCGGGGATGGGGTGGCGGGGAGCTGTTTTTT.

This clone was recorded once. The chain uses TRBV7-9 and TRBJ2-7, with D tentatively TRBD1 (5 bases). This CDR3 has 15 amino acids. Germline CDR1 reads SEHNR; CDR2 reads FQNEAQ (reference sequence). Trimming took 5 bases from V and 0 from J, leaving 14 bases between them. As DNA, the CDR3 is TGTGCCAGCAGCGTTACGAGACAGTCCTCCTACGAGCAGTACTTC. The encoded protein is CASSVTRQSSYEQYF.

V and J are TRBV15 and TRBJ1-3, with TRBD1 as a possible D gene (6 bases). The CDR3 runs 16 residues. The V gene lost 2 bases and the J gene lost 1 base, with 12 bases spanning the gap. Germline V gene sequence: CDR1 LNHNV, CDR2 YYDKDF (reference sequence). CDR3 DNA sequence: TGTGCCACCAGCAGATTTCGAGGACAGTCTGGAAACACCATATATTTT. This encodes CATSRFRGQSGNTIYF.

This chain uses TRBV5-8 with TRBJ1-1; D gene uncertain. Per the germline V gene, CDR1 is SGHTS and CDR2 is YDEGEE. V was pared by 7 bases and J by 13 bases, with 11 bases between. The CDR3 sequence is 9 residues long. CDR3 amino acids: CASRRIGFF. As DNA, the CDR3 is TGTGCCAGCCGACGAATTGGTTTCTTT.

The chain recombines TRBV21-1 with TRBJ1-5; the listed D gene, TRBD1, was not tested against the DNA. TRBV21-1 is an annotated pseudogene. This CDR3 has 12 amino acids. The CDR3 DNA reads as TGTGCCAGGAACAGGGGAAAACAGCCCCAGCATTTT. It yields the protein CARNRGKQPQHF.

Written as DNA, the CDR3 is TGCGCCAGCAGCGCCCGGGACAGGGCCCACAATGAGCAGTTCTTC. Residues: CASSARDRAHNEQFF. The chain combines TRBV5-1 with TRBJ2-1, with 9 bases matching TRBD1. Germline V gene lookup returns CDR1 SGHRS and CDR2 YFSETQ. Trimming took 4 bases from V and 5 from J; bases not matched to a gene: 7. This CDR3 has 15 amino acids.

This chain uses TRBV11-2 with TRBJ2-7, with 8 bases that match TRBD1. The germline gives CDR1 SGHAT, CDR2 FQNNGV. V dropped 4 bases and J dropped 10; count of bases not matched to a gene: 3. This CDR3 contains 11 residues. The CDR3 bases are TGTGCCAGCAGCTCCGGACAGGGTCAGTACTTC. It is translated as CASSSGQGQYF.

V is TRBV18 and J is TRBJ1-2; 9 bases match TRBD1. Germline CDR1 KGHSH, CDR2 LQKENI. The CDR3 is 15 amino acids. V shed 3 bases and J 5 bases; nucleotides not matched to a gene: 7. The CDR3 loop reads CASSPSGQGGYGYTF. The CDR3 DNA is TGTGCCAGCTCACCTTCGGGACAGGGAGGATATGGCTACACCTTC.

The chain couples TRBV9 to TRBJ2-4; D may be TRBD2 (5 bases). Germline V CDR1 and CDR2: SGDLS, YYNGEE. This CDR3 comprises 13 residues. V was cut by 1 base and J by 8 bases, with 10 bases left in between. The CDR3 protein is CASSVTGRDIQYF. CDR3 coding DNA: TGTGCCAGCAGCGTAACCGGGCGGGACATTCAGTACTTC.

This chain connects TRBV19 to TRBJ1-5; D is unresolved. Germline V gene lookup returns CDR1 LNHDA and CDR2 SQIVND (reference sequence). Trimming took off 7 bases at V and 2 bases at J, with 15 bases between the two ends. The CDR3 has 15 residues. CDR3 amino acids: CASNILAFGNQPQHF. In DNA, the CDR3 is TGTGCCAGTAACATCCTGGCGTTCGGCAATCAGCCCCAGCATTTT.

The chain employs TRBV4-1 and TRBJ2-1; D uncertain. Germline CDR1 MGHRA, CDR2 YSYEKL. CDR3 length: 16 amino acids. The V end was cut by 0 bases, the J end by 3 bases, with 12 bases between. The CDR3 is CASSQDPPPIYNEQFF. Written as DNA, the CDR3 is TGCGCCAGCAGCCAAGATCCCCCTCCCATCTACAATGAGCAGTTCTTC.

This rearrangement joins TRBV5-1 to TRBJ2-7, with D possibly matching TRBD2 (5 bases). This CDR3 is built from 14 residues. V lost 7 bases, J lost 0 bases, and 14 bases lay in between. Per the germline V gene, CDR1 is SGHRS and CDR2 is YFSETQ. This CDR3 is CASGRTQSSYEQYF. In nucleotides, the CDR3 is TGCGCCAGCGGCCGGACTCAAAGCTCCTACGAGCAGTACTTC.

CDR3 residues: CAWSVVFNTGELFF. The CDR3 DNA follows: TGTGCCTGGAGCGTAGTGTTTAACACCGGGGAGCTGTTTTTT. V is TRBV30 and J is TRBJ2-2; D uncertain. Trimming stripped 3 bases from V and 2 bases from J, with 10 bases between. CDR3 length: 14 residues. The V gene's germline CDR1 is GTSNPN and CDR2 SVGIG (reference sequence).

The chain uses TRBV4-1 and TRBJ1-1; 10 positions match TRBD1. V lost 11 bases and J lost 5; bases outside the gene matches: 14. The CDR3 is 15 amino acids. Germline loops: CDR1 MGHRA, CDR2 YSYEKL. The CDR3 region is CAVRGTGAVRTEAFF. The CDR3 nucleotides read TGCGCCGTAAGGGGGACAGGGGCAGTTCGAACTGAAGCTTTCTTT.

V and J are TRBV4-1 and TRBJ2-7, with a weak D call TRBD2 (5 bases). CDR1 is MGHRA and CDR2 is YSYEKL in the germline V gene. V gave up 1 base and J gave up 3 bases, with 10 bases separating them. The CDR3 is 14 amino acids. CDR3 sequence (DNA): TGCGCCAGCAGCCAAGCGGGAAACGTCTACGAGCAGTACTTC. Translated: CASSQAGNVYEQYF.

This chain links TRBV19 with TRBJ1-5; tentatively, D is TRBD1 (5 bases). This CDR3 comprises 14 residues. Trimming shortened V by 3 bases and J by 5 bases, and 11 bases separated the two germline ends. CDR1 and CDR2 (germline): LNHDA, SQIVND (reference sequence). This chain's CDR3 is CASSIHRSDQPQHF. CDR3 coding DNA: TGTGCCAGTAGTATCCACAGGTCCGATCAGCCCCAGCATTTT.